The sequence of this T cell receptor beta chain was determined in a study of blood T cell repertoires in COVID-19. Study details: Two negative PCRs, clearance, or symptom resolution characterized the recovered Cohort 3 donors.

The protocol was immunoSEQ multiplex PCR, while the TCRdb copy is restricted to in-frame clones and leaves out a portion. The sample gives about 210,000 clones, over 75% of which show up once; 5.5% to 8.5% is in the top ten. All enrollees were about 18 to 89 years old and from fewer than 25 US areas. Donors were grouped by their self-reported clinical history. Germline V CDR1 and CDR2: LNHNV, YYDKDF (reference sequence). This CDR3 spans 14 amino acids. The V and J ends lost 0 bases and 0 bases respectively, with 4 bases between them. Sequenced: PBMCs or T cells enriched from blood (not recorded which). The chain carries TRBV15 and TRBJ2-3, with no clear D. The TCR originated in a young man in a cohort exposed to, infected with or recovered from COVID-19 (not recorded which). CDR3 sequence reads: CATSRELSTDTQYF. The DNA of the CDR3 is TGTGCCACCAGCAGAGAACTCAGCACAGATACGCAGTATTTT.